The 17 T cell receptor beta chains below all came from one sample that was sequenced in a study of T cell changes during pregnancy in multiple sclerosis. Here immunoSEQ multiplex PCR was the method, and the copy in TCRdb shows in-frame clones only, minus some. The table records tens of thousands of clones, 90% to 95% of them present only once. Specimen: CD4+ T cells from peripheral blood mononuclear cells, collected after pregnancy. All receptors come from a female donor in good health, enrolled as a control in a pregnancy study.

The chain links TRBV12-5 to TRBJ2-5; 7 nucleotides align to TRBD2. Trimming cost V 1 base and J 5 bases; bases outside gene matches: 7. The CDR3 consists of 15 residues. The germline V gene encodes CDR1 LGHNT and CDR2 FRNRAP. CDR3 DNA sequence: TGTGCTAGTGGTTTGGGACTAGCTCAATTGGAGACCCAGTACTTC. Its translation: CASGLGLAQLETQYF.

The chain uses TRBV14 and TRBJ2-7; D might be TRBD1 (7 bases). Trimming removed 1 base at V and 10 bases at J, with 14 bases between. There are 13 residues in the CDR3. Germline CDR1 is SGHDN and CDR2 is FVKESK. In nucleotides, the CDR3 is TGTGCCAGCAGCCAAGTGCAGGGGGGAAACCAGTACTTC. Protein: CASSQVQGGNQYF.

In its sample, this clone was seen once. The chain carries TRBV7-2 and TRBJ2-5; D perhaps matches TRBD2 (5 bases). This CDR3 has 16 residues. Trimming stripped 1 base from V and 5 bases from J, with 17 bases between. The germline V gene encodes CDR1 SGHTA and CDR2 FQGNSA. DNA of the CDR3: TGTGCCAGCAGCTTAGAGGCCTCCGGCCGGGATGAGACCCAGTACTTC. It codes for CASSLEASGRDETQYF.

The chain couples TRBV5-6 to TRBJ1-4, with D perhaps TRBD1 (6 bases). Germline CDR1 SGHDT, CDR2 YYEEEE. V dropped 3 bases and J dropped 7 bases, with 16 bases sitting between them. This CDR3 has 15 residues. CDR3 sequence (DNA): TGTGCCAGCAGCTCGGCAGGGGCCCGGAGTGAAAAACTGTTTTTT. Translating gives CASSSAGARSEKLFF.

The chain is built from TRBV7-3 and TRBJ2-3; 7 nucleotides align to TRBD2. Per germline, CDR1 SGHTA and CDR2 FQGTGA. V was pared by 0 bases and J by 2 bases, with 2 bases of the junction left unmatched. The CDR3 runs 15 residues. The CDR3 reads CASSLTAGDTDTQYF. In DNA, the CDR3 is TGTGCCAGCAGCTTAACTGCGGGGGACACAGATACGCAGTATTTT.

Only a few counts were recorded for this clone. The gene calls are TRBV6-6 and TRBJ1-1, with 9 bases aligning to TRBD1. CDR3 length: 15 residues. V lost 6 bases, J lost 6 bases, and 11 bases stayed unmatched. The germline gives CDR1 MNHNY, CDR2 SVGAGI (reference sequence). CDR3 in DNA: TGTGCCAGCAGGCAAGGGACAGGGTTCGGGGCTGAAGCTTTCTTT. Amino acids: CASRQGTGFGAEAFF.

This clone was seen more than once but under ten times. The chain combines TRBV4-2 with TRBJ1-1; D uncertain. The germline V gene has CDR1 LGHNA and CDR2 YNFKEQ. The CDR3 runs to 12 residues. V shed 4 bases and J shed 1 base, with 4 bases lying between them. The CDR3 DNA reads TGTGCCAGCAGCCGACAGAACACTGAAGCTTTCTTT. It yields the protein CASSRQNTEAFF.

The V call is TRBV18, the J call TRBJ2-7; D uncertain. Looked up from germline, CDR1 is KGHSH and CDR2 is LQKENI. The CDR3 has 12 amino acids. Trimming shortened V by 6 bases and J by 3 bases, and 9 bases separated the two germline ends. The CDR3 sequence: CASSPNLYEQYF. CDR3 nucleotide sequence: TGTGCCAGCTCCCCTAACCTCTACGAGCAGTACTTC.

The chain joins TRBV20-1 to TRBJ2-5; possible D gene TRBD1, 5 bases. Germline-derived CDR1 and CDR2 are DFQATT and SNEGSKA (reference sequence). V lost 7 bases and J lost 3, with 9 bases in between. CDR3 length: 11 residues. CDR3 coding DNA: TGCAGTGTTGACAGAGAAGAGACCCAGTACTTC. The encoded protein is CSVDREETQYF.

On this clone itself: The junction departs from germline at one end; a sequencing error may be responsible. The chain is built from TRBV20-1 and TRBJ2-4; tentatively, D is TRBD2 (5 bases). The CDR3 consists of 11 residues. Looked up from germline, CDR1 is DFQATT and CDR2 is SNEGSKA (reference sequence). The CDR3 sequence: CSARSLGLLHF. CDR3 DNA: TGCAGTGCTAGGAGTCTAGGACTGCTTCACTTC.

Note on this clone: This same CDR3 is encoded by further DNA sequences in the sample. The chain is built from TRBV10-3 and TRBJ1-1; D possibly corresponds to TRBD1 (5 bases). Germline V CDR1 and CDR2: ENHRY, SYGVKD. The V and J ends lost 0 bases and 1 base respectively, with 6 bases between them. The CDR3 extends over 14 amino acids. The CDR3: CAISESGGNTEAFF. In nucleotides, the CDR3 is TGTGCCATCAGTGAGTCCGGGGGGAACACTGAAGCTTTCTTT.

This rearrangement joins TRBV25-1 to TRBJ2-3; D call uncertain. The CDR3 spans 14 residues. The V end was cut by 4 bases, the J end by 2 bases, with 10 bases between. In germline, CDR1 is MGHDK, CDR2 SYGVNS. The CDR3 loop reads CASSGGPFTDTQYF. CDR3 nucleotides: TGTGCCAGCAGTGGTGGGCCGTTCACAGATACGCAGTATTTT.

V usage is TRBV28 and J usage is TRBJ2-2; TRBD2 aligns across 7 bases. The CDR3 consists of 18 residues. Trimming cost V 4 bases and J 0 bases; bases outside gene matches: 11. CDR1 and CDR2 (germline): MDHEN, SYDVKM. The CDR3 region is CASSSPILAATNTGELFF. In DNA, the CDR3 is TGTGCCAGCAGTTCGCCCATTCTAGCGGCCACGAACACCGGGGAGCTGTTTTTT.

The J gene is TRBJ2-7, the V gene TRBV5-1; D is possibly TRBD2 (5 bases). The CDR3 is 14 amino acids. Trimming took 2 bases from V and 0 from J, leaving 9 bases between them. Germline V gene lookup returns CDR1 SGHRS and CDR2 YFSETQ. The DNA for the CDR3 is TGCGCCAGCAGCTTCGAGGGCAGCTCCTACGAGCAGTACTTC. Amino acids: CASSFEGSSYEQYF.

The chain joins TRBV9 to TRBJ2-5; 9 nucleotides line up with TRBD2. There are 22 residues in the CDR3. CDR1 is SGDLS and CDR2 is YYNGEE in the germline V gene. Unmatched junction bases numbered 27, after V lost 2 bases and J lost 4 bases. CDR3 sequence (DNA): TGTGCCAGCAGCGTCACGGCGGATCGGGTCCAAATAGCGGGGGTCATGGGAGAGACCCAGTACTTC. As protein: CASSVTADRVQIAGVMGETQYF. The entire variable domain, with the rest obtained from reference TRBV9 and TRBJ2-5, is as follows: DSGVTQTPKHLITATGQRVTLRCSPRSGDLSVYWYQQSLDQGLQFLIQYYNGEERAKGNILERFSAQQFPDLHSELNLSSLELGDSALYFCASSVTADRVQIAGVMGETQYFGPGTRLLVL.

The rearrangement links TRBV10-3 to TRBJ1-5; D is perhaps TRBD1 (6 bases). The V end was cut by 10 bases, the J end by 4 bases, with 20 bases between. CDR1 is ENHRY and CDR2 is SYGVKD in the germline V gene. This CDR3 contains 15 residues. DNA of the CDR3: TGTGCCACGGCCGGCGCGACAGGATCGAATCAGCCCCAGCATTTT. Translation gives CATAGATGSNQPQHF.

The rearrangement links TRBV27 to TRBJ2-3, with D possibly being TRBD2 (6 bases). CDR3 length: 12 residues. Germline V gene sequence: CDR1 MNHEY, CDR2 SMNVEV (reference sequence). Trimming cost V 1 base and J 10 bases, with 9 bases left between them. This CDR3 is CASSLYGGSQYF. For the CDR3, the DNA is TGTGCCAGCAGTTTATATGGGGGGTCGCAGTATTTT.